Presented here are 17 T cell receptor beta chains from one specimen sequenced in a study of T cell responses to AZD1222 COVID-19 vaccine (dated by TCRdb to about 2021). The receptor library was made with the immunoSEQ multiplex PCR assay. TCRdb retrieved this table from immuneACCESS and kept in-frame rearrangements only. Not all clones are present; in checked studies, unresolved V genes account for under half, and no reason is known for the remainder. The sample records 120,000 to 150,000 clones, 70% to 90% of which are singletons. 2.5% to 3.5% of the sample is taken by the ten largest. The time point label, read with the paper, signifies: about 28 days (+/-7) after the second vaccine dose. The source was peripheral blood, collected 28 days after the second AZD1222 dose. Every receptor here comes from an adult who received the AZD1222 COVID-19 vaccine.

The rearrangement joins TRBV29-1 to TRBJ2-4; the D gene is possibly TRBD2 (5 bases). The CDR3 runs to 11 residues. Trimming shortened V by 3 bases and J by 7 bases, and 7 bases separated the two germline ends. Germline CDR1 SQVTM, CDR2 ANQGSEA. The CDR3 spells CSVETGNIQYF. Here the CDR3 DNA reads TGCAGCGTTGAGACGGGGAACATTCAGTACTTC.

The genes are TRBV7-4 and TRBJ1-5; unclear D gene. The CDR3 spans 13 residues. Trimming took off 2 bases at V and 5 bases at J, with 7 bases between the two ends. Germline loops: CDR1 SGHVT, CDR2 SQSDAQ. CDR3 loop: CASSLSLDQPQHF. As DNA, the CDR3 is TGTGCCAGCAGCTTATCCCTGGATCAGCCCCAGCATTTT.

CDR3 coding DNA: TGCGCCAGCAGCACCAGACTAGTGGGGGAGACCCAGTACTTC. Protein product: CASSTRLVGETQYF. V and J are TRBV5-1 and TRBJ2-5; weak D call: TRBD2 (6 bases). Trimming pared 4 bases from V and 5 bases from J, leaving 15 bases between. This CDR3 spans 14 amino acids. The germline gives CDR1 SGHRS, CDR2 YFSETQ.

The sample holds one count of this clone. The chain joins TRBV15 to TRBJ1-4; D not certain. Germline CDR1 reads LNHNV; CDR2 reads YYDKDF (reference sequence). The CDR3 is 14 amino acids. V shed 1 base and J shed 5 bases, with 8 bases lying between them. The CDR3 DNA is TGTGCCACCAGCAGAGTCCTGACAAATGAAAAACTGTTTTTT. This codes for CATSRVLTNEKLFF.

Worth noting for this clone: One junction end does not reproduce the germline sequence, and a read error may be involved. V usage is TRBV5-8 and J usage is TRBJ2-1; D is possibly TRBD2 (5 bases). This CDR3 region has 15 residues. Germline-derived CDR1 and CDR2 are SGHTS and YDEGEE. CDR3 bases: TGTGCCAGCAGCTTGAGCGGTCGCTCCTTCAATGAGCAGTTCTTC. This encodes CASSLSGRSFNEQFF.

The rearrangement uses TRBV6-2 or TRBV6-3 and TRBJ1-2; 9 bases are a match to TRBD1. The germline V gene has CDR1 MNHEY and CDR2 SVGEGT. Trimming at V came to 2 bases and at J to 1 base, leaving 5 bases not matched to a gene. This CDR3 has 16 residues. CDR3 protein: CASSYLGTGNNYGYTF. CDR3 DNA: TGTGCCAGCAGTTACCTCGGGACAGGGAATAACTATGGCTACACCTTC.

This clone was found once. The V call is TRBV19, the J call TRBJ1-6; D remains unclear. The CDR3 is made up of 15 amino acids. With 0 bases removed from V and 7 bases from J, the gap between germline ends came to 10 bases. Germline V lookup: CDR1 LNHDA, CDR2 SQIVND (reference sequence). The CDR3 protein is CASSIDGGWNSPLHF. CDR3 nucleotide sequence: TGTGCCAGTAGTATAGATGGAGGGTGGAATTCACCCCTCCACTTT.

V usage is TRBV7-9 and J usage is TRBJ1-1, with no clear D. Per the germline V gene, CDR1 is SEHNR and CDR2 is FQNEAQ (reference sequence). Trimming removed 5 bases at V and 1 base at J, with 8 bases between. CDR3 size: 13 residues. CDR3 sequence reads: CASSVHENTEAFF. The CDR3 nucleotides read TGTGCCAGCAGCGTACACGAGAACACTGAAGCTTTCTTT.

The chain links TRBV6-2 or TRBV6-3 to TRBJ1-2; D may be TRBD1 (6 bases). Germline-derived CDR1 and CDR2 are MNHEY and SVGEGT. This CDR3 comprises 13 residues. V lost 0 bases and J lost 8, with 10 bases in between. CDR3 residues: CASSYSRQGGYTF. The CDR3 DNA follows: TGTGCCAGCAGTTACTCCAGGCAGGGGGGCTACACCTTC.

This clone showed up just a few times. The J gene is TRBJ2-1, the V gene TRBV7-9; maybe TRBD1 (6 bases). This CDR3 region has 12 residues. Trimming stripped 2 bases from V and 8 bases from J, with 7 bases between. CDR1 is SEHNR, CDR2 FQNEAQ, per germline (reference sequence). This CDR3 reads CASSLKGDEQFF. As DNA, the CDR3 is TGTGCCAGCAGCTTAAAGGGGGATGAGCAGTTCTTC.

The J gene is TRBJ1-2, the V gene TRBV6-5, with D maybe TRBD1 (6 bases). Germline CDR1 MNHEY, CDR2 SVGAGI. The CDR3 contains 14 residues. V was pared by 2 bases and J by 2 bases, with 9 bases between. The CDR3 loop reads CASSYAQGNYGYTF. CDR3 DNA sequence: TGTGCCAGCAGTTACGCACAGGGAAACTATGGCTACACCTTC.

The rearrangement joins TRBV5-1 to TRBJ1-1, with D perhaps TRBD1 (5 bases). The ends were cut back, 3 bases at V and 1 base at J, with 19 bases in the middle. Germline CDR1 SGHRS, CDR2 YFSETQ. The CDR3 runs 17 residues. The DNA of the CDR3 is TGCGCCAGCAGCTCCAACCCGGGGGAGGGCTCGAACACTGAAGCTTTCTTT. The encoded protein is CASSSNPGEGSNTEAFF.

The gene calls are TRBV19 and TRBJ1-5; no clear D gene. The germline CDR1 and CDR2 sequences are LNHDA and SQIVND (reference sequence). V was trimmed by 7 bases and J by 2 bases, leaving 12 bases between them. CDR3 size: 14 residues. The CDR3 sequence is CASNGELGNQPQHF. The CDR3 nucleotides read TGTGCCAGTAATGGGGAGTTGGGCAATCAGCCCCAGCATTTT.

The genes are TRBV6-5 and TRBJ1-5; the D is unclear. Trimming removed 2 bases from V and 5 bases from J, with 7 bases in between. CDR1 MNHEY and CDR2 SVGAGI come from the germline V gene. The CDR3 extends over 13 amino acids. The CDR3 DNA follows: TGTGCCAGCAGTTACCGCCCCGATCAGCCCCAGCATTTT. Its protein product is CASSYRPDQPQHF.

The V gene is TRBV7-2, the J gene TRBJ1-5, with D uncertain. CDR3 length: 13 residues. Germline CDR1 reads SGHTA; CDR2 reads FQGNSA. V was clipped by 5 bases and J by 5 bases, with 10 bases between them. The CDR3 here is CASSLGSYQPQHF. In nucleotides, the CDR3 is TGTGCCAGCAGCCTAGGGAGTTATCAGCCCCAGCATTTT.

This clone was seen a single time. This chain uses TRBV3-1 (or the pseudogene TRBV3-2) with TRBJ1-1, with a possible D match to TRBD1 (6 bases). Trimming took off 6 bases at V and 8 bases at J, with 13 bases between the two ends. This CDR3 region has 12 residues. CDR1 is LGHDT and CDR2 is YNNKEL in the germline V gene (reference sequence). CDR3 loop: CASSRGGREAFF. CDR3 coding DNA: TGTGCCAGCAGTCGGGGGGGCCGGGAAGCTTTCTTT.

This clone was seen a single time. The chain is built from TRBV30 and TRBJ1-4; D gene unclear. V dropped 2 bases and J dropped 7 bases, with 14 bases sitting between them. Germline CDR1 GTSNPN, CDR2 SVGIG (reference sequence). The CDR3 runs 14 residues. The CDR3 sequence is CAWSRTDRSEKLFF. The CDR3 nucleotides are TGTGCCTGGAGTAGGACTGACCGGAGTGAAAAACTGTTTTTT.